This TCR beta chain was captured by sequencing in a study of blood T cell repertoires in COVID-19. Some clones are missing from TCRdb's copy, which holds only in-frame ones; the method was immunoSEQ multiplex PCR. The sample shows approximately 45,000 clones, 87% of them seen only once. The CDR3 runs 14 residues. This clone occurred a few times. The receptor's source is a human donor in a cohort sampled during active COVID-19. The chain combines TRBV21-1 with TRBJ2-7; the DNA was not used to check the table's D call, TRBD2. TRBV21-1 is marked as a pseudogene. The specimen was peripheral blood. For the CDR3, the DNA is TGTGCCAGCGAACCAGAGATCTACTACTACGAGCAGTACTTC. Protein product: CASEPEIYYYEQYF.